Listed below are T cell receptor beta chains from one sample, sequenced in a study of blood T cell repertoires in COVID-19. Using immunoSEQ multiplex PCR, the repertoire was profiled, and TCRdb retains in-frame clones only, with some absent. This sample carries 150,000 to 200,000 clones, approximately 85% of them seen once, and the ten largest clones take approximately 8.9%. The sample was peripheral blood. These receptors were obtained from a woman aged 55-70 years with acute or convalescent COVID-19. CDR3s include the opening cysteine and the closing phenylalanine or tryptophan. D genes are given only for firm matches. Size is stated for part of the rows, as once, few or many counts, or as a class when the clone is expanded.

d_call: TRBD2; v_call: TRBV19; clone_size: NA; j_call: TRBJ2-1; cdr3_aa: CASSSWTSGRAGAYNEQFF; cdr3_nt: TGTGCCAGTAGTTCTTGGACTAGCGGGAGGGCCGGTGCCTACAATGAGCAGTTCTTC
d_call: NA; v_call: TRBV10-3; clone_size: NA; j_call: TRBJ2-4; cdr3_aa: CAISESKGDGINIQYF; cdr3_nt: TGTGCCATCAGTGAGTCGAAAGGAGATGGAATTAACATTCAGTACTTC
d_call: NA; v_call: TRBV5-4; clone_size: NA; j_call: TRBJ2-1; cdr3_aa: CASSRASSYNEQFF; cdr3_nt: TGTGCCAGCAGCAGAGCGAGCTCCTACAATGAGCAGTTCTTC
d_call: NA; v_call: TRBV6-5; clone_size: NA; j_call: TRBJ2-1; cdr3_aa: CASRLPYRGYNEQFF; cdr3_nt: TGTGCCAGCAGGTTACCGTACCGCGGGTACAATGAGCAGTTCTTC
d_call: TRBD2; v_call: TRBV6-5; clone_size: NA; j_call: TRBJ2-7; cdr3_aa: CASRGSGSNEQYF; cdr3_nt: TGTGCCAGCAGGGGGAGCGGGAGCAACGAGCAGTACTTC
d_call: NA; v_call: TRBV6-1; clone_size: once; j_call: TRBJ1-6; cdr3_aa: CASSEVSTSDSPLHF; cdr3_nt: TGTGCCAGCAGTGAAGTTTCGACATCAGATTCACCCCTCCACTTT
d_call: NA; v_call: TRBV21-1; clone_size: NA; j_call: TRBJ1-1; cdr3_aa: CASSPTSNTEAFF; cdr3_nt: TGTGCCAGCAGCCCGACATCTAACACTGAAGCTTTCTTT
d_call: TRBD1; v_call: TRBV25-1; clone_size: NA; j_call: TRBJ1-1; cdr3_aa: CASSGTGTVSSEAFF; cdr3_nt: TGTGCCAGCAGTGGGACCGGGACAGTCAGTTCTGAAGCTTTCTTT
d_call: NA; v_call: TRBV12-3/TRBV12-4; clone_size: NA; j_call: TRBJ1-1; cdr3_aa: CASYLNTEAFF; cdr3_nt: TGTGCCAGCTATCTGAACACTGAAGCTTTCTTT
d_call: TRBD2; v_call: TRBV5-1; clone_size: NA; j_call: TRBJ2-5; cdr3_aa: CASSSGTSKETQYF; cdr3_nt: TGCGCCAGCAGCTCCGGGACTAGCAAAGAGACCCAGTACTTC